This entry describes one T cell receptor (beta chain). The antigen this receptor binds is unknown. The sample holds no much larger clone one base away, and base qualities are not on file. Whole blood was collected in K2EDTA tubes by collaborating institutions according to the institutions' own protocols. For TCRbeta analysis, collaborators shipped samples in one of three forms: frozen whole blood, isolated PBMCs, or DNA extracted from either of those sample types. CDR1 and CDR2 are read off the germline V gene as SGHDN and FVKESK. Trimming removed 2 bases from V and 11 bases from J, leaving 12 bases between the germline ends. Counted from cysteine to phenylalanine, this CDR3 has 12 amino acids. Just CDR3 DNA is preserved here, 36 bases in frame from base 1. The entry originates in a study of blood T cell repertoires in COVID-19 (dated by TCRdb to about 2020). With respect to the entire study: Samples covering the acute and convalescent phases of COVID-19 were provided by collaborators in the United States, Italy and Spain. The prospective study material was composed of cDNA or gDNA derived from T cells, B-cell-depleted T cells, or PBMCs. The dataset comprised deeply sampled blood TCRbeta repertoires from subjects exposed to, actively infected with, or recovered from COVID-19. The repertoires were released in a freely available public database meant as a resource for research on the immune response to SARS-CoV-2. Samples were obtained from the ongoing ImmuneRACE study (first 160 participants) and from over a thousand subjects provided by 6 global collaborators. A de-identified subject ID, COVID-19 status, age in years and sex were almost always included in the sample metadata. Where available, HLA class I and class II types were taken from metadata supplied by the sample provider and were not determined by assay-based typing.

Study-wide findings and limitations: Clinical and demographic metadata were provided uncurated, with the amount varying by source and participant.

TCRbeta CDR3 regions were amplified from genomic DNA using the immunoSEQ Assay, a bias-controlled multiplex PCR. In the source study's methods: The number of nucleated cells in each sample was estimated by amplification of reference gene primers within the assay. To quantify the absolute abundance of each unique TCRbeta CDR3 rearrangement, sequence reads were collapsed and filtered. Productive Simpson clonality was computed per sample as the square root of Simpson's diversity index over productive rearrangements. TCRdb mirrors the immuneACCESS table, restricted to in-frame sequences. Some clones are absent from its copies; in checked studies, under half trace to an unresolved V gene, and the reason for the others is unknown. That table gives V, J and clone size, and the DNA gave D and trimming. For this sample there are about 370,000 clones; nearly 90% appear just once. The ten largest clonotypes hold 6.5% of the sample.

What was sequenced was peripheral blood. The chain is encoded by TRBV14 joined to TRBJ2-5; no confident D gene assignment can be made. This receptor was taken from a man aged 18 to 30 with active or convalescent COVID-19. The nucleotide sequence reads as follows: TGTGCCAGCAGCCAACGGAACCTACAGCAGTACTTC. It translates to CASSQRNLQQYF.